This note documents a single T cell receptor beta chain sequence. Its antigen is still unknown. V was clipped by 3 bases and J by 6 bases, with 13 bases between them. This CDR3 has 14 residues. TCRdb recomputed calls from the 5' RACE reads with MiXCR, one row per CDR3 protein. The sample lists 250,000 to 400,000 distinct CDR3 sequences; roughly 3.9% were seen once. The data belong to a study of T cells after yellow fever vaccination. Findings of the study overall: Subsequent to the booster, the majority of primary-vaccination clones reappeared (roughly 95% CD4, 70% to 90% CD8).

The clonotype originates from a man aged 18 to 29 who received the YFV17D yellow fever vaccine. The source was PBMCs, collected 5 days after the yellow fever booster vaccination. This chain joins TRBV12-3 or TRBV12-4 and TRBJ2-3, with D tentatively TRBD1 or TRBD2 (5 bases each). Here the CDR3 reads CASSFRGETDTQYF. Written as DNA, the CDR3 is TGTGCCAGCAGTTTTCGAGGGGAGACGGATACGCAGTATTTT.